This T cell receptor (beta chain) was captured by sequencing in a study of spatial heterogeneity in lung cancer. Time point described: sample taken at primary tumor resection. Tumor, nontumor lung or frozen PBMC supplied whole RNA, sequenced without sorting. Samples came from 60 to 75 TRACERx patients with untreated early-stage lung cancer. In TCRdb, the 5' RACE reads were re-called with MiXCR into one record per CDR3 protein. This sample yields just under 40,000 distinct CDR3 sequences, of which around 5.8% are seen a single time; around a tenth belongs to the top ten. Germline V gene data show CDR1 as MNHEY and CDR2 as SVGEGT. Deletions cut 9 bases from V and 1 base from J, with 18 bases between. The CDR3 runs 15 residues.

The material was PBMCs, obtained at surgery. The rearrangement uses TRBV6-2 or TRBV6-3 and TRBJ1-1; no firm D call. The clonotype comes from a male donor with early-stage non-small cell lung cancer. Here the CDR3 DNA reads TGTGCCAGTCGGTCCGTTTTGAATCGGAACACTGAAGCTTTCTTT. It codes for CASRSVLNRNTEAFF.